Presented here are 21 T cell receptor beta chains from one specimen sequenced in a study of shared clonotypes between healthy human individuals. The data were produced by immunoSEQ multiplex PCR, yet TCRdb's version contains in-frame clones alone and is incomplete. The repertoire includes under 1,900,000 clones, 98% of them detected once, and around 0.38% sits in the top ten. The sequencing sample was made of naive CD4+ T cells sorted from blood. Regarding subset: CD45RA+ positively selected. The source is a man aged 25-40 years in good health.

V and J are TRBV7-8 and TRBJ2-1; 9 positions match TRBD1. The V gene's germline CDR1 is SGHVS and CDR2 FQNEAQ. The trim removed 2 bases at V and 8 bases at J, leaving 7 bases unmatched. The CDR3 contains 15 residues. The CDR3 protein is CASSLLQGANYEQFF. The CDR3 nucleotides read TGTGCCAGCAGCTTACTACAGGGGGCAAACTATGAGCAGTTCTTC.

The chain employs TRBV18 and TRBJ2-4; D unresolved. Germline CDR1 reads KGHSH; CDR2 reads LQKENI. Trimming stripped 6 bases from V and 1 base from J, with 10 bases between. The CDR3 extends over 14 amino acids. Here the CDR3 DNA reads TGTGCCAGCTCCGCGGACGGCGCCAAAAACATTCAGTACTTC. Its translation is CASSADGAKNIQYF.

This sequence joins TRBV28 and TRBJ1-2; 8 bases agree with TRBD1. The CDR3 has 15 amino acids. The trim removed 8 bases at V and 4 bases at J, leaving 12 bases unmatched. Germline lookup yields CDR1 MDHEN and CDR2 SYDVKM. CDR3 DNA sequence: TGTGCCAGCCTTGGGACAGGAGAGGGTGGCTATGGCTACACCTTC. As protein: CASLGTGEGGYGYTF.

The V gene is TRBV7-2, the J gene TRBJ2-1, with 14 bases matching TRBD2. Germline V lookup: CDR1 SGHTA, CDR2 FQGNSA. The CDR3 loop spans 15 amino acids. Trimming removed 0 bases from V and 11 bases from J; junction bases left unmatched: 3. The CDR3 spells CASSLAGLAGDKQFF. DNA of the CDR3: TGTGCCAGCAGCTTAGCGGGACTAGCGGGAGACAAGCAGTTCTTC.

This clone was counted once. The CDR3 nucleotides read TGTGCCAGCACCTTCCGGGACACTGAAGCTTTCTTT. The encoded protein is CASTFRDTEAFF. V is TRBV13 and J is TRBJ1-1; D gene uncertain. V lost 7 bases and J lost 3, with 9 bases in between. The CDR3 spans 12 residues. Germline assignment: CDR1 PRHDT and CDR2 FYEKMQ (reference sequence).

The chain combines TRBV28 with TRBJ2-7, with D possibly being TRBD1 (5 bases). Germline-derived CDR1 and CDR2 are MDHEN and SYDVKM. CDR3 length equals 13 residues. The V end lost 1 base, the J end lost 4 bases, and 8 bases lay between the germline ends. CDR3 residues: CASSLSQGYEQYF. CDR3 DNA sequence: TGTGCCAGCAGTTTATCCCAGGGTTACGAGCAGTACTTC.

The CDR3 DNA reads TGTGCCAGCAGCCAATCTGGTGGCTACACCTTC. Amino acids: CASSQSGGYTF. The V and J genes are TRBV4-2 and TRBJ1-2, with unresolved D. Trimming cost V 2 bases and J 7 bases, with 5 bases left between them. CDR1 is LGHNA, CDR2 YNFKEQ, per germline. CDR3 length: 11 residues.

The chain recombines TRBV15 with TRBJ2-1; 9 bases map to TRBD2. Germline-derived CDR1 and CDR2 are LNHNV and YYDKDF (reference sequence). The V segment lost 5 bases and the J segment 4 bases; nucleotides outside the gene matches: 3. This CDR3 is 14 amino acids long. The CDR3 sequence: CATSPLAGYNEQFF. CDR3 nucleotides: TGTGCCACCAGCCCGCTAGCGGGGTACAATGAGCAGTTCTTC.

This sequence joins TRBV2 and TRBJ2-3, with 16 bases that match TRBD2. The trim removed 4 bases at V and 3 bases at J, leaving 7 bases unmatched. This CDR3 has 18 amino acids. Germline assignment: CDR1 SNHLY and CDR2 FYNNEI. In DNA, the CDR3 is TGTGCCAGCAGTGGGGGACTAGCGGGAGGGCCGGTGACAGATACGCAGTATTTT. It specifies CASSGGLAGGPVTDTQYF.

The chain couples TRBV10-3 to TRBJ2-1; TRBD1 aligns across 12 bases. This CDR3 is 16 amino acids long. The V gene's germline CDR1 is ENHRY and CDR2 SYGVKD. V lost 4 bases and J lost 7; bases outside the gene matches: 8. For the CDR3, the DNA is TGTGCCATCAGTGCCCCGGCGGGACAGGGGGCAAATGAGCAGTTCTTC. It yields the protein CAISAPAGQGANEQFF.

This rearrangement joins TRBV4-2 to TRBJ2-2; D may be TRBD2 (5 bases). Germline V gene data show CDR1 as LGHNA and CDR2 as YNFKEQ. The CDR3 consists of 15 residues. Trimming cost V 3 bases and J 7 bases, with 15 bases left between them. The CDR3 sequence: CASSQAGSWSGELFF. DNA of the CDR3: TGTGCCAGCAGCCAGGCGGGCTCCTGGAGCGGGGAGCTGTTTTTT.

This rearrangement joins TRBV7-9 to TRBJ2-5; tentatively, D is TRBD1 (6 bases). This CDR3 has 16 amino acids. Per the germline V gene, CDR1 is SEHNR and CDR2 is FQNEAQ (reference sequence). V was shortened by 0 bases and J by 12 bases, with 23 bases between the two germline ends. The CDR3 DNA sequence: TGTGCCAGCAGCTTAGCGCTGGGGGCCGGTCCTTTTGTGGAGTACTTC. Translation: CASSLALGAGPFVEYF.

J is TRBJ2-7 and V is TRBV28, with 14 bases that match TRBD2. Germline loops: CDR1 MDHEN, CDR2 SYDVKM. This CDR3 spans 20 amino acids. The trim removed 6 bases at V and 2 bases at J, leaving 18 bases unmatched. CDR3 loop: CASRAFGLAGGGGKAYEQYF. For the CDR3, the DNA is TGTGCCAGCAGAGCTTTCGGACTAGCGGGAGGAGGAGGTAAAGCCTACGAGCAGTACTTC.

The rearrangement links TRBV7-9 to TRBJ2-2; D gene ambiguous. CDR3 size: 12 residues. Trimming left V 7 bases short and J 0 bases short, with 3 bases between. CDR1 SEHNR and CDR2 FQNEAQ come from the germline V gene (reference sequence). CDR3 sequence: CASNPNTGELFF. CDR3 DNA: TGTGCCAGCAACCCGAACACCGGGGAGCTGTTTTTT.

This sequence joins TRBV5-4 and TRBJ1-1, with 10 bases that match TRBD1. V lost 3 bases and J lost 6; bases outside the gene matches: 17. This CDR3 is built from 18 residues. Per the germline V gene, CDR1 is SGHNT and CDR2 is YYREEE (reference sequence). In DNA form, the CDR3 reads TGTGCCAGCAGCTCAAAGAGGCCCGTTGGGACAGGGGAGGCTGAAGCTTTCTTT. Amino acid sequence: CASSSKRPVGTGEAEAFF.

V and J are TRBV27 and TRBJ2-7; 7 positions agree with TRBD2. CDR3 length: 17 amino acids. Germline V gives CDR1 MNHEY, CDR2 SMNVEV (reference sequence). With 0 bases clipped from V and 2 bases from J, the junction kept 10 bases outside the gene matches. Here the CDR3 reads CASSLSSARGLPYEQYF. The CDR3 bases are TGTGCCAGCAGTTTATCCTCGGCGCGGGGGTTACCCTACGAGCAGTACTTC.

The chain couples TRBV18 to TRBJ1-4, with D possibly matching TRBD1 (5 bases). The germline V gene encodes CDR1 KGHSH and CDR2 LQKENI. The ends were cut back, 3 bases at V and 2 bases at J, with 13 bases in the middle. The CDR3 contains 16 residues. This CDR3 reads CASSPLGHSTNEKLFF. CDR3 DNA: TGTGCCAGCTCACCTCTGGGGCACAGTACTAATGAAAAACTGTTTTTT.

In this sample, this clone turned up once. The chain links TRBV9 to TRBJ2-5; D is unclear. The V end lost 0 bases, the J end lost 1 base, and 10 bases lay between the germline ends. The CDR3 is made up of 15 amino acids. Germline V gives CDR1 SGDLS, CDR2 YYNGEE. CDR3: CASSVGGPPQETQYF. The DNA of the CDR3 is TGTGCCAGCAGCGTAGGCGGTCCTCCCCAAGAGACCCAGTACTTC.

The chain links TRBV27 to TRBJ2-7; 7 bases map to TRBD1. The CDR3 is 14 amino acids. The germline V gene encodes CDR1 MNHEY and CDR2 SMNVEV (reference sequence). The V segment lost 6 bases and the J segment 2 bases; nucleotides outside the gene matches: 7. CDR3 region: CASSSDRDPYEQYF. The CDR3 nucleotides read TGTGCCAGCAGCAGCGACAGGGACCCCTACGAGCAGTACTTC.

V usage is TRBV7-2 and J usage is TRBJ2-3; 11 bases map to TRBD2. J gave up 0 bases and V 3 bases, and 8 bases lay outside the gene matches. From germline, CDR1 is SGHTA and CDR2 FQGNSA. This CDR3 region has 18 residues. The CDR3 region is CASSFLVAGGLSTDTQYF. Written as DNA, the CDR3 is TGTGCCAGCAGCTTCTTGGTAGCGGGGGGGCTAAGCACAGATACGCAGTATTTT.

This clone was recorded only once. J is TRBJ2-3 and V is TRBV29-1; D is possibly TRBD1 (6 bases). The germline CDR1 and CDR2 sequences are SQVTM and ANQGSEA. The V end lost 0 bases, the J end lost 0 bases, and 7 bases lay between the germline ends. The CDR3 sequence is 14 residues long. The CDR3 coding sequence is TGCAGCGTTGAAGATACAGGGAGCACAGATACGCAGTATTTT. This encodes CSVEDTGSTDTQYF.